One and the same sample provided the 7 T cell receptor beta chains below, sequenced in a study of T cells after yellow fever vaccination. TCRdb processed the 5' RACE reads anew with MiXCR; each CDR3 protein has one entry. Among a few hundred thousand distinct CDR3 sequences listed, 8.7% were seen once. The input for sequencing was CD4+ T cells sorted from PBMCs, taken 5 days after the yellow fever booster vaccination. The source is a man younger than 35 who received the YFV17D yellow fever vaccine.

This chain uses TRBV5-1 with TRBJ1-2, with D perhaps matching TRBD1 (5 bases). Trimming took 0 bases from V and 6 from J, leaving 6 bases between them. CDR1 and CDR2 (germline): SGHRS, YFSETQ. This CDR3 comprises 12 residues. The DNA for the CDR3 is TGCGCCAGCAGCTTGGGACAGAATGGCTACACCTTC. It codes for CASSLGQNGYTF.

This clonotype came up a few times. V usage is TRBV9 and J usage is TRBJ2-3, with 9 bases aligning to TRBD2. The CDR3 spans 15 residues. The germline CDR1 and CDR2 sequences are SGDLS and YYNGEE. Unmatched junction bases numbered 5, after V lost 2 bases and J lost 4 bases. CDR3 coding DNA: TGTGCCAGCAGCGTTAGCGGGGGCTGGTCAGATACGCAGTATTTT. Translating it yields CASSVSGGWSDTQYF.

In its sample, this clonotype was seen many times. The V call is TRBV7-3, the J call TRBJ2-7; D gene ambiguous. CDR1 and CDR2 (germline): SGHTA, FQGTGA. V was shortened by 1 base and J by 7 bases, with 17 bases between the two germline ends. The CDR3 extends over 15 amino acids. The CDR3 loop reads CASSLKTAWAWEQYV. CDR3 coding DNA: TGTGCCAGCAGCTTAAAAACAGCATGGGCGTGGGAGCAGTACGTC.

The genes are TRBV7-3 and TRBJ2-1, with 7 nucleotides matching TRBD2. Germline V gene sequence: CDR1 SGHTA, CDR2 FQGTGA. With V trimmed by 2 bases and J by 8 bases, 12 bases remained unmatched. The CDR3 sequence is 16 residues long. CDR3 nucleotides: TGTGCCAGCAGCTTACGGCTTTCGGGGGGATTCGATGAGCAGTTCTTC. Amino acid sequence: CASSLRLSGGFDEQFF.

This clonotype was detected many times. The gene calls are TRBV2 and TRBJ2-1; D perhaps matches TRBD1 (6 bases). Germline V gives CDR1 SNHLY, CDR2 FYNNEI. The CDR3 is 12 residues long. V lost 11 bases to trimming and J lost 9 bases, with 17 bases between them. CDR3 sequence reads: CAGRPQGPEQFF. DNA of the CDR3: TGTGCCGGCCGGCCCCAGGGGCCTGAGCAGTTCTTC.

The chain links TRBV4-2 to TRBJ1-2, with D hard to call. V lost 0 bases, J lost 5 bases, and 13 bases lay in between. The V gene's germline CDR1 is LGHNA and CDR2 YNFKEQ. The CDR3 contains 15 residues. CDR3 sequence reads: CASSQDPDRRYGYTF. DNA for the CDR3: TGTGCCAGCAGCCAAGATCCTGATCGGCGTTATGGCTACACCTTC.

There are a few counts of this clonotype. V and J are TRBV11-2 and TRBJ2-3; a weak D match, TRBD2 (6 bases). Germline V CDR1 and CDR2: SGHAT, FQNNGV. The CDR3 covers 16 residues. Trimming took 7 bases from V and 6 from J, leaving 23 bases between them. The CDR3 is CASTRGSARSADTQYF. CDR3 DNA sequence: TGTGCCAGCACCCGGGGGTCAGCAAGGTCAGCGGATACGCAGTATTTT. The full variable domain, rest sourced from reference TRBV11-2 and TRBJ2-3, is EAGVAQSPRYKIIEKRQSVAFWCNPISGHATLYWYQQILGQGPKLLIQFQNNGVVDDSQLPKDRFSAERLKGVDSTLKIQPAKLEDSAVYLCASTRGSARSADTQYFGPGTRLTVL.